The clone carrying this TCR beta chain was counted ten times or more. Its matching antigen is unknown. Deletions cut 2 bases from V and 15 bases from J, with 14 bases between. The CDR3 contains 12 residues. Germline-derived CDR1 and CDR2 are SGHTA and FQGNSA. TCRdb reprocessed the 5' RACE reads via MiXCR and lists one record per CDR3 protein. The data contain just under 150,000 distinct CDR3 sequences, approximately 5.7% of them singletons. This sample is drawn from a study of T-cell memory formation after mild COVID-19. Study-level points and caveats: Memory sampled before infection contained some responding clones, suggesting cross-reactive memory joined. Contracting clones, day 15 to 85, had balanced CD4/CD8, and later expanders favored CD4+.

This clonotype originated in an adult woman who had mild COVID-19 (a few samples of this study predate the infection). Cell type and time point are not known. This chain links TRBV7-2 with TRBJ2-1; a possible D gene is TRBD2 (5 bases). Material for sequencing was PBMCs or a T cell subset sorted from them (not recorded which). CDR3 loop: CASSLLVASLFF. In DNA form, the CDR3 reads TGTGCCAGCAGCTTATTAGTGGCTAGCCTGTTCTTC.